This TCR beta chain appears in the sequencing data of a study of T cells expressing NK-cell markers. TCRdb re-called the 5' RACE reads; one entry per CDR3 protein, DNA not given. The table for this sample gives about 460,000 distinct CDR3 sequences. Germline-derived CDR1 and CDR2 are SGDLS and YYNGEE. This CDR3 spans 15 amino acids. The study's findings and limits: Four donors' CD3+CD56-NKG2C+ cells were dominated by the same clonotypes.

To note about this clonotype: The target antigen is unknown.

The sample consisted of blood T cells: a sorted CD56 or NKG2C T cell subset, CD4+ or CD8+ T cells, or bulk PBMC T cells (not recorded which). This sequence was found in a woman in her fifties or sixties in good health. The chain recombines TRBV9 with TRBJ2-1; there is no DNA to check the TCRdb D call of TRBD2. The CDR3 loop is CASGRLPGGANEQFF.